Following are 14 T cell receptor beta chains from one sample sequenced in a study of blood T cell repertoires in COVID-19. Profiled with immunoSEQ multiplex PCR; TCRdb holds only in-frame clones, not every one. The sample contains under 60,000 clones, around 91% of which appear only once. Sequenced input: peripheral blood. These receptors all come from a human donor in a cohort sampled during active COVID-19.

The V and J genes are TRBV5-5 and TRBJ2-5; TRBD2 agrees at 9 bases. CDR3 size: 14 residues. V dropped 3 bases and J dropped 5; count of bases not matched to a gene: 5. Per germline, CDR1 SGHKS and CDR2 YYEKEE (reference sequence). CDR3: CASSSGTSRETQYF. In DNA, the CDR3 is TGTGCCAGCAGCTCCGGGACTAGCCGGGAGACCCAGTACTTC.

This chain uses TRBV28 with TRBJ2-7; TRBD1 matches at 11 bases. Trimming took 6 bases from V and 7 from J; bases not matched to a gene: 5. Germline CDR1 reads MDHEN; CDR2 reads SYDVKM. CDR3 length equals 13 residues. In DNA form, the CDR3 reads TGTGCCAGCAGCCGGGGACAGGGGGGGGAGCAGTACTTC. Residues: CASSRGQGGEQYF.

This chain links TRBV9 with TRBJ1-1, with 8 bases fitting TRBD1. J was trimmed by 1 base and V by 4 bases; bases with no gene match: 6. CDR1 and CDR2 (germline): SGDLS, YYNGEE. The length of the CDR3 is 15 residues. The CDR3 sequence: CASSSLGQANTEAFF. Written as DNA, the CDR3 is TGTGCCAGCAGCTCCTTGGGACAGGCGAACACTGAAGCTTTCTTT.

The chain is built from TRBV7-3 and TRBJ2-2; D is ambiguous. Trimming stripped 2 bases from V and 1 base from J, with 5 bases between. Germline CDR1 reads SGHTA; CDR2 reads FQGTGA. The CDR3 has 14 residues. This CDR3 reads CASSLARNTGELFF. The CDR3 DNA reads as TGTGCCAGCAGCTTAGCCAGGAACACCGGGGAGCTGTTTTTT.

This clone was seen only once. CDR3 residues: CASRSYSSGNTIYF. The CDR3 DNA follows: TGTGCCAGCAGGAGTTACAGCTCTGGAAACACCATATATTTT. J is TRBJ1-3 and V is TRBV5-5, with D unresolved. V was clipped by 5 bases and J by 0 bases, with 9 bases between them. The CDR3 covers 14 residues. Looked up from germline, CDR1 is SGHKS and CDR2 is YYEKEE (reference sequence).

This chain connects TRBV27 to TRBJ1-5, with 7 nucleotides matching TRBD1. Germline CDR1 is MNHEY and CDR2 is SMNVEV (reference sequence). V trimming: 6 bases; J trimming: 4 bases; junction bases outside the gene matches: 9. This CDR3 region has 15 residues. CDR3 coding DNA: TGTGCCAGCAGGTCAATCCGGGACAGTAATCAGCCCCAGCATTTT. It codes for CASRSIRDSNQPQHF.

This chain uses TRBV19 with TRBJ2-7; 9 bases align to TRBD1. Germline V gives CDR1 LNHDA, CDR2 SQIVND (reference sequence). J gave up 3 bases and V 5 bases, and 8 bases lay outside the gene matches. CDR3 length: 15 residues. The CDR3, as DNA: TGTGCCAGTAGTTCGGGACAGGGTTTACTCTACGAGCAGTACTTC. This translates into CASSSGQGLLYEQYF.

The chain is built from TRBV24-1 and TRBJ2-7; 14 bases align to TRBD2. CDR3 length equals 20 residues. V trimming: 3 bases; J trimming: 0 bases; junction bases outside the gene matches: 12. Germline loops: CDR1 KGHDR, CDR2 SFDVKD. CDR3 bases: TGTGCCACCAGTGATGCAGAAGGGACTAGCGGGAGTACCCTCTCCTACGAGCAGTACTTC. It yields the protein CATSDAEGTSGSTLSYEQYF.

The chain combines TRBV5-4 with TRBJ2-5; 11 bases match TRBD2. Germline-derived CDR1 and CDR2 are SGHNT and YYREEE (reference sequence). Trimming removed 1 base from V and 9 bases from J; junction bases left unmatched: 5. This CDR3 spans 14 amino acids. In DNA, the CDR3 is TGTGCCAGCAGCTTGCCTAGCGGGGGGATGGCCCAGTACTTC. This translates into CASSLPSGGMAQYF.

The gene calls are TRBV6-2 or TRBV6-3 and TRBJ2-7; no definite D call. Germline V gene sequence: CDR1 MNHEY, CDR2 SVGEGT. The V gene lost 2 bases and the J gene lost 0 bases, with 5 bases spanning the gap. This CDR3 has 13 residues. The CDR3 loop reads CASSYPFSYEQYF. Written as DNA, the CDR3 is TGTGCCAGCAGTTACCCCTTCTCCTACGAGCAGTACTTC.

The chain employs TRBV6-5 and TRBJ1-2; no reliable D call. CDR3 length: 14 amino acids. From germline, CDR1 is MNHEY and CDR2 SVGAGI. V gave up 6 bases and J gave up 2 bases, with 13 bases separating them. The CDR3 coding sequence is TGTGCCAGCAGCCCCTGGGCGCGAAACTATGGCTACACCTTC. Translating gives CASSPWARNYGYTF.

The chain carries TRBV10-2 and TRBJ2-1, with 8 bases fitting TRBD1. Germline-derived CDR1 and CDR2 are WSHSY and SAAADI. The CDR3 has 14 amino acids. V shed 3 bases and J 9 bases; nucleotides not matched to a gene: 7. The CDR3 is CASSEGRGRREQFF. The CDR3 bases are TGCGCCAGCAGTGAAGGCAGGGGGCGGCGTGAGCAGTTCTTC.

A few counts support this clone. This chain connects TRBV5-1 to TRBJ1-5; D unclear. The CDR3 is 14 amino acids. The V gene lost 2 bases and the J gene lost 6 bases, with 12 bases spanning the gap. From germline, CDR1 is SGHRS and CDR2 YFSETQ. The CDR3 DNA sequence: TGCGCCAGCAGCTTACCGGAGCCTGGTCAGCCCCAGCATTTT. This gives the protein CASSLPEPGQPQHF.

The chain carries TRBV3-1 (or the pseudogene TRBV3-2) and TRBJ2-1, with TRBD2 matching over 7 bases. The V gene's germline CDR1 is LGHDT and CDR2 YNNKEL (reference sequence). V dropped 10 bases and J dropped 8; count of bases not matched to a gene: 8. The CDR3 totals 12 residues. This chain's CDR3 is CATREGSHEQFF. In nucleotides, the CDR3 is TGTGCCACCAGGGAGGGTTCGCATGAGCAGTTCTTC.